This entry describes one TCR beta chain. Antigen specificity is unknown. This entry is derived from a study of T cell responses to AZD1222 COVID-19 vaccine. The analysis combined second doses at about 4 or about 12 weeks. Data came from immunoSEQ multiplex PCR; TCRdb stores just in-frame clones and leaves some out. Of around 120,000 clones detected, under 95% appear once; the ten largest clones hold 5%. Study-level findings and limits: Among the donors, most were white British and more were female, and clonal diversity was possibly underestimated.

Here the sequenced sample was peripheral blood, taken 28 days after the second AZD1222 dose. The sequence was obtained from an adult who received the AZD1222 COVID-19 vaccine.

The CDR3 coding sequence is TGTGCCAGCAGCCCCCGGTTTGGGGGGGGGCAAAATTACAATGAGCAGTTCTTC. Its translation is CASSPRFGGGQNYNEQFF. The chain carries TRBV3-1 (or the pseudogene TRBV3-2) and TRBJ2-1, with a weak D call TRBD2 (7 bases). Trimming stripped 4 bases from V and 4 bases from J, with 23 bases between. CDR3 length equals 18 residues. CDR1 LGHDT and CDR2 YNNKEL come from the germline V gene (reference sequence).